This entry concerns a single TCR beta chain. The target antigen is unknown. Germline lookup yields CDR1 MDHEN and CDR2 SYDVKM. CDR3 size: 18 residues. Trimming cost V 4 bases and J 5 bases; bases outside gene matches: 12. This entry is derived from a study of T cell clonotyping in hematopoietic cell transplantation. Assay used: immunoSEQ multiplex PCR; TCRdb lists only in-frame clones, some missing. The repertoire holds more than 9,000 clones, with less than 95% as singletons. Points from the study as a whole: After transplant, recipient diversity fell while pathologically expanded clonotypes grew through day 180. No sorting was done, leaving CD4 and CD8 contributions mixed. Few recipient clonotypes overlapped donors; over 97% were de novo at given depth. Higher Inverse Simpson Index values in graft donor and pretransplant recipient predicted broader posttransplant TCR diversity.

Sequencing was carried out using peripheral blood mononuclear cells. This receptor was identified in a woman aged 45-65 years in good health. Some clones in this sample may be carry-over from other donors' samples. The J gene is TRBJ1-3, the V gene TRBV28, with 12 bases aligning to TRBD1. The CDR3 sequence is CASSSGTGGILTRNTIYF. CDR3 nucleotides: TGTGCCAGCAGTTCTGGGACAGGGGGCATTCTGACGAGAAACACCATATATTTT.